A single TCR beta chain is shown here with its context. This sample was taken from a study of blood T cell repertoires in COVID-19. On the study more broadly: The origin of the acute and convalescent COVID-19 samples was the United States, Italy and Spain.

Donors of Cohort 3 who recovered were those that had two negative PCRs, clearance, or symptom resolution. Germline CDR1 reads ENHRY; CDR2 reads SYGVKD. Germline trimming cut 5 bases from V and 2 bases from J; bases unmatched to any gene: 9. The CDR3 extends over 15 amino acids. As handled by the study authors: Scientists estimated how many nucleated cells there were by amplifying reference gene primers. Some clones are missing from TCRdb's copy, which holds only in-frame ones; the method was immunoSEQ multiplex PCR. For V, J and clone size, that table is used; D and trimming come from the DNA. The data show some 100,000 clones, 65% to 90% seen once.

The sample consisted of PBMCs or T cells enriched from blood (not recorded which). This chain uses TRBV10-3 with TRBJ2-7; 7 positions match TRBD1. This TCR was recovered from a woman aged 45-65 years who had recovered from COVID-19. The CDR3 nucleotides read TGTGCCATCAGTTCAGACAGGGAGAGACCCTACGAGCAGTACTTC. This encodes CAISSDRERPYEQYF.